This TCR beta chain was recorded in a study of T cells after yellow fever vaccination. Findings of the study overall: The appearance of a small share of clonotypes in both CD4 and CD8 compartments was observed.

Worth noting for this clonotype: As yet, its antigen is unknown.

TCRdb re-derived calls from the 5' RACE reads in MiXCR, one entry per CDR3 protein. The sample has about 160,000 distinct CDR3 sequences, 9.3% seen once. Germline V gene sequence: CDR1 MGHRA, CDR2 YSYEKL. This CDR3 comprises 15 residues. The trim removed 1 base at V and 5 bases at J, leaving 6 bases unmatched. This chain uses TRBV4-1 with TRBJ2-5, with 8 bases identical to TRBD1. The clonotype originates from a man aged 18 to 30 who received the YFV17D yellow fever vaccine. Sequenced material: CD8+ T cells sorted from PBMCs, taken 45 days after the yellow fever booster vaccination. CDR3 sequence: CASSQARTGWETQYF. Written as DNA, the CDR3 is TGCGCCAGCAGCCAAGCAAGGACAGGGTGGGAGACCCAGTACTTC.